This TCR beta chain was observed in a study of blood T cell repertoires in COVID-19. Background on the study: The United States, Italy and Spain provided the acute and convalescent COVID-19 samples. The cDNA or gDNA used as material had been derived from T cells, B-cell-depleted T cells, or PBMCs.

The CDR3 sequence is 15 residues long. J gave up 3 bases and V 6 bases, and 10 bases lay outside the gene matches. The germline gives CDR1 MNHEY, CDR2 SVGAGI. Per the study methods: From reference gene primer amplification, estimates of nucleated cell counts were derived. This table comes from immunoSEQ multiplex PCR, and its TCRdb copy is limited to in-frame clones, with some not included. V, J and clone size derive from that table, while D and trimming were established from the DNA sequence. The sample consists of roughly 50,000 clones, over 65% of them appearing once. The chain is built from TRBV6-5 and TRBJ1-1; 7 positions match TRBD1. This TCR was sampled from a human donor in a cohort sampled during active COVID-19. Sequenced: peripheral blood. The CDR3 spells CASRSRQGLDTEAFF. The CDR3 DNA follows: TGTGCCAGCAGGTCTAGACAGGGTCTCGACACTGAAGCTTTCTTT.